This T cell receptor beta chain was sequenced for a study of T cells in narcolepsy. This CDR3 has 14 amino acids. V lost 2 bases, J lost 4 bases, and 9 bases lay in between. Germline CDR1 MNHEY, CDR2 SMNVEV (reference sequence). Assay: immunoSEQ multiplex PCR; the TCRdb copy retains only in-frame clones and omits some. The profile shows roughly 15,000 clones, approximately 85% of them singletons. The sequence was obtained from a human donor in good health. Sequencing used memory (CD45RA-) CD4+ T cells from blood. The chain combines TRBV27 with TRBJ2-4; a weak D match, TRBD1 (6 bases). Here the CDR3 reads CASSLTGQKNIQYF. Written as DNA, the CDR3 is TGTGCCAGCAGTTTAACAGGACAGAAAAACATTCAGTACTTC.